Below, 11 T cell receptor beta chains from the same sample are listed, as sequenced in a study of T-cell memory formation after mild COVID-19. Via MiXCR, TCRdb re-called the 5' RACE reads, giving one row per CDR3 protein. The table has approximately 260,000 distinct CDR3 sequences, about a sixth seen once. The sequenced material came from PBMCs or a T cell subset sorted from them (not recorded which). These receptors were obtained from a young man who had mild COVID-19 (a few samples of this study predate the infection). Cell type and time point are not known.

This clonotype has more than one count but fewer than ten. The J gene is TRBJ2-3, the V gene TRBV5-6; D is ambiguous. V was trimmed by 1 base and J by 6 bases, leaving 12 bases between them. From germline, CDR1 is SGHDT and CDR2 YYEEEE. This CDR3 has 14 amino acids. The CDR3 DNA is TGTGCCAGCAGCTTGTTGGTGGGATCGGATACGCAGTATTTT. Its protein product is CASSLLVGSDTQYF.

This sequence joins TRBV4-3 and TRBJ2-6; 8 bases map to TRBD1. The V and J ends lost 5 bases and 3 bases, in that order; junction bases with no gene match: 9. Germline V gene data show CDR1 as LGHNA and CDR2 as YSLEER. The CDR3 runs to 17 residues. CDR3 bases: TGCGCCAGCAGCTACCGGGACAGGTGGTTTGGGGCCAACGTCCTGACTTTC. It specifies CASSYRDRWFGANVLTF.

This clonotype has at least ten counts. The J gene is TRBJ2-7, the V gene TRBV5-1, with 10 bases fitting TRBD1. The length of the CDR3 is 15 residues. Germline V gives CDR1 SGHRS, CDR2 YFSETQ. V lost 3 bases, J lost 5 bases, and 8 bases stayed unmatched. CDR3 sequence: CASSSGTGEVHEQYF. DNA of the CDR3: TGCGCCAGCAGCTCCGGGACAGGGGAGGTCCACGAGCAGTACTTC.

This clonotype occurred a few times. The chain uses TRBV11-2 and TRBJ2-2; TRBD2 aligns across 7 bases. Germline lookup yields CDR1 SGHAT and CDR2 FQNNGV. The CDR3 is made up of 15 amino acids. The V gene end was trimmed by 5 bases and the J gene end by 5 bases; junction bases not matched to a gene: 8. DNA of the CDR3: TGTGCCAGCAGCCACCAGCGGGGAGGGACCGGGGAGCTGTTTTTT. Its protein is CASSHQRGGTGELFF.

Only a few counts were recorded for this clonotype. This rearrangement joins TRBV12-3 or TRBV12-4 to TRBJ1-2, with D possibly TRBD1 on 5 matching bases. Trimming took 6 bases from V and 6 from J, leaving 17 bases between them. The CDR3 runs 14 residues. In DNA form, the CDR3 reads TGTGCCAGCAGCCCCGGGACCGAAGTAGATGGCTACACCTTC. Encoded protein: CASSPGTEVDGYTF.

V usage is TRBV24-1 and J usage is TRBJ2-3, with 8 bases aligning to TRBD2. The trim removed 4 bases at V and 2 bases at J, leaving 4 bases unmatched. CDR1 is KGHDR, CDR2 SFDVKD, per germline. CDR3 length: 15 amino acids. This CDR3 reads CATSDPGGTTDTQYF. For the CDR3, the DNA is TGTGCCACCAGTGACCCGGGGGGGACCACAGATACGCAGTATTTT.

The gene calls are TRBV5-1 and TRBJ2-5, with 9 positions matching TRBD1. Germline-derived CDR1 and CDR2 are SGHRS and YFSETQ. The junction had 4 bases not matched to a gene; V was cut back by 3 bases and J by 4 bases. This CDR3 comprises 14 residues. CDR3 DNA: TGCGCCAGCAGCTCCCAGACAGGGGGAGAGACCCAGTACTTC. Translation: CASSSQTGGETQYF.

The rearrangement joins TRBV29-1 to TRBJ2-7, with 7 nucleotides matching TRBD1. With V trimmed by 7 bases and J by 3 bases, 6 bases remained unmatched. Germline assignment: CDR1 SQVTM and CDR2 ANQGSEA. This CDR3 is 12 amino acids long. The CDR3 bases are TGCAGCGCTGAGGGACAGCGCTACGAGCAGTACTTC. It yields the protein CSAEGQRYEQYF.

The CDR3 bases are TGTGCCATCAGTGAGGAGGTCTCTAGCACAGATACGCAGTATTTT. Its translation: CAISEEVSSTDTQYF. The chain combines TRBV10-3 with TRBJ2-3; D is ambiguous. Trimming cost V 2 bases and J 0 bases, with 9 bases left between them. Germline loops: CDR1 ENHRY, CDR2 SYGVKD. This CDR3 spans 15 amino acids.

This chain's CDR3 is CSVLTGKTYEQYF. In DNA form, the CDR3 reads TGCAGCGTCCTGACAGGGAAAACCTACGAGCAGTACTTC. The chain links TRBV29-1 to TRBJ2-7, with 7 positions matching TRBD1. CDR3 length: 13 amino acids. The germline CDR1 and CDR2 sequences are SQVTM and ANQGSEA. Trimming at V came to 6 bases and at J to 2 bases, leaving 7 bases not matched to a gene.

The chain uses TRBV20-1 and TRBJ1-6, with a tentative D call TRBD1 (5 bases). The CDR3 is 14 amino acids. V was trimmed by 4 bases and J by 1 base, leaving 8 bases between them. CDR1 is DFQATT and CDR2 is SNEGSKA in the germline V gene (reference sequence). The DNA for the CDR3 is TGCAGTGCTATCAGGGAGTCCTATAATTCACCCCTCCACTTT. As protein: CSAIRESYNSPLHF.